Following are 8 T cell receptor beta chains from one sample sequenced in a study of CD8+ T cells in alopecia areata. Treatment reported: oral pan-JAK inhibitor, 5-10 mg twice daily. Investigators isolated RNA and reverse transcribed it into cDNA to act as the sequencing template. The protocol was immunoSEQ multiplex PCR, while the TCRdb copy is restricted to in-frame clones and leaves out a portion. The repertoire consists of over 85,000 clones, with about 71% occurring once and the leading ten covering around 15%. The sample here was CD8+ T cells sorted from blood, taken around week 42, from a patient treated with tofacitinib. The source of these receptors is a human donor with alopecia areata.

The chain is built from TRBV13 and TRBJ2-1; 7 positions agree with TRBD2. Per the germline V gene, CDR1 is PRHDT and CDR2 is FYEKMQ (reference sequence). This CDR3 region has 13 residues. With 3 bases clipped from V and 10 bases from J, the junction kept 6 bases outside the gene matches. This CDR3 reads CASSFPGGREQFF. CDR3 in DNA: TGTGCCAGCAGCTTTCCGGGGGGTAGGGAGCAGTTCTTC.

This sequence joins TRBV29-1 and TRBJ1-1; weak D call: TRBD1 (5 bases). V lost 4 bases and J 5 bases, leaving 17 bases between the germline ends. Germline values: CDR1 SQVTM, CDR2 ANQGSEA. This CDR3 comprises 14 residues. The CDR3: CSVGGPKSGTEAFF. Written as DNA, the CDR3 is TGCAGCGTTGGGGGACCCAAATCGGGAACTGAAGCTTTCTTT.

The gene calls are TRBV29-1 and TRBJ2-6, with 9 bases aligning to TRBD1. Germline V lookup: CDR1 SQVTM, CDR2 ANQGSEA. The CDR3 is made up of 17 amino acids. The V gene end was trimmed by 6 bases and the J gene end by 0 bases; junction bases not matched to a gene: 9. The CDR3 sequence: CSVWGQGGISGANVLTF. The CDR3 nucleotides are TGCAGCGTGTGGGGACAGGGAGGGATCTCTGGGGCCAACGTCCTGACTTTC.

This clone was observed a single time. The CDR3 spells CASSLGQGEAYNEQFF. CDR3 sequence (DNA): TGTGCCAGCAGCTTAGGACAGGGTGAAGCCTACAATGAGCAGTTCTTC. This chain joins TRBV7-3 and TRBJ2-1, with 8 bases that match TRBD1. Germline trimming cut 2 bases from V and 2 bases from J; bases unmatched to any gene: 5. CDR3 length: 16 amino acids. The germline CDR1 and CDR2 sequences are SGHTA and FQGTGA.

The CDR3, as DNA: TGTGCCAGCAGCTTAGCAGAGGAAGCTTTCTTT. Amino acids: CASSLAEEAFF. The V gene is TRBV7-9, the J gene TRBJ1-1; D is undetermined. V was clipped by 0 bases and J by 8 bases, with 4 bases between them. This CDR3 has 11 amino acids. The germline V gene has CDR1 SEHNR and CDR2 FQNEAQ (reference sequence).

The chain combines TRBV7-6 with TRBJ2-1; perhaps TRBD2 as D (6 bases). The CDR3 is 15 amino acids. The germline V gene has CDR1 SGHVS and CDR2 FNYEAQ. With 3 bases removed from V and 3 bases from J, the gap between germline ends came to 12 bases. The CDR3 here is CASSFDDGGYNEQFF. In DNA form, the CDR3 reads TGTGCCAGCAGCTTCGACGACGGGGGCTACAATGAGCAGTTCTTC.

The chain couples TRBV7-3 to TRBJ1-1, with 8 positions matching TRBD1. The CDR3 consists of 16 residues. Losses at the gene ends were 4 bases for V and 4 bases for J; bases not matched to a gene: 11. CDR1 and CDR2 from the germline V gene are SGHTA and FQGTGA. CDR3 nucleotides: TGTGCCAGCAGCTCGGGACAGGCCCTTGGGGGCACTGAAGCTTTCTTT. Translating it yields CASSSGQALGGTEAFF. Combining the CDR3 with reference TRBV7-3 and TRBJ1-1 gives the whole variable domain GAGVSQTPSNKVTEKGKYVELRCDPISGHTALYWYRQSLGQGPEFLIYFQGTGAADDSGLPNDRFFAVRPEGSVSTLKIQRTERGDSAVYLCASSSGQALGGTEAFFGQGTRLTVV.

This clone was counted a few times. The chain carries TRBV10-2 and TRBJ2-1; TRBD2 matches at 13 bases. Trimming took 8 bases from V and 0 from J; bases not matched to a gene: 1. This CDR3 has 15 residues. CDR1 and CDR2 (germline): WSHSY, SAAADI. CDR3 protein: CASGTSGDSYNEQFF. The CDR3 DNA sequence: TGCGCCAGCGGGACTAGCGGGGACTCCTACAATGAGCAGTTCTTC.